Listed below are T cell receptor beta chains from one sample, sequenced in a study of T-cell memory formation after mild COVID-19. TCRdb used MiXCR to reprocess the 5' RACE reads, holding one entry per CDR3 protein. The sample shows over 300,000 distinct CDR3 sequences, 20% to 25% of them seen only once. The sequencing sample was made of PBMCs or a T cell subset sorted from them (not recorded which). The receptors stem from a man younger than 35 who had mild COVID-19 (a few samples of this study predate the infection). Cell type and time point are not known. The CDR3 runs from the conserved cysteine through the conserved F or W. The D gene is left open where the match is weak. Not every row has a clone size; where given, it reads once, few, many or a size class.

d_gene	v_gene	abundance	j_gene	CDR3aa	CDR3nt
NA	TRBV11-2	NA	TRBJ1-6	CASSFRGSPLHF	TGTGCCAGCAGCTTCCGGGGTTCACCCCTCCACTTT
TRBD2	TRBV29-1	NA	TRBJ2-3	CSVDRTSGGRGTQYF	TGCAGCGTTGACCGGACTAGCGGGGGGCGGGGTACGCAGTATTTT
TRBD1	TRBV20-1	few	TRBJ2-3	CSARATGVGITDTQYF	TGCAGTGCTAGAGCGACAGGGGTGGGGATCACAGATACGCAGTATTTT
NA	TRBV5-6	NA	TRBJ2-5	CASSVRVGTQETQYF	TGTGCCAGCAGCGTCCGTGTAGGGACGCAAGAGACCCAGTACTTC
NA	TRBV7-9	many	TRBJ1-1	CASSLYTEAFF	TGTGCCAGCAGCTTGTACACTGAAGCTTTCTTT
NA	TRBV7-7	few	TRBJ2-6	CASSSLRGNVLTF	TGTGCTAGCAGCTCGCTACGCGGAAACGTCCTGACTTTC
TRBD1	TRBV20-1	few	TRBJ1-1	CSADWDRGYTEAFF	TGCAGTGCTGACTGGGACAGGGGTTACACTGAAGCTTTCTTT
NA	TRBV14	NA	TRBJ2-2	CASSPISTGFTGELFF	TGTGCCAGCAGCCCCATATCGACAGGATTCACCGGGGAGCTGTTTTTT
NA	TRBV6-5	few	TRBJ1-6	CASSYLQGAVNSPLHF	TGTGCCAGCAGTTACCTACAGGGTGCCGTAAATTCACCCCTCCACTTT
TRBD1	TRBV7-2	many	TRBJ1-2	CASSTQQGVYGYTF	TGTGCCAGCAGCACGCAACAGGGGGTCTATGGCTACACCTTC
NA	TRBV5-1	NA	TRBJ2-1	CASSNGGLYNEQFF	TGCGCCAGCAGCAACGGGGGCCTCTACAATGAGCAGTTCTTC
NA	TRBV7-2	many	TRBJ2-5	CASSLSPWHGDQETQYF	TGTGCCAGCAGCTTATCGCCCTGGCACGGTGACCAAGAGACCCAGTACTTC
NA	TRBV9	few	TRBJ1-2	CASTPGFNYGYTF	TGTGCCAGCACGCCGGGTTTCAACTATGGCTACACCTTC
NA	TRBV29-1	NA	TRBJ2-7	CSVRDGYEQYF	TGCAGCGTGAGGGACGGTTACGAGCAGTACTTC
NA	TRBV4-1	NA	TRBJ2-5	CASRDFGETQYF	TGCGCCAGCAGGGACTTCGGGGAGACCCAGTACTTC
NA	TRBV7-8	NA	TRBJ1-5	CASAKRPGTDQPQHF	TGTGCCAGCGCCAAACGGCCGGGCACGGATCAGCCCCAGCATTTT
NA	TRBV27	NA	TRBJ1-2	CASTSSQDHYGYTF	TGTGCCAGCACCTCCTCTCAGGACCACTATGGCTACACCTTC
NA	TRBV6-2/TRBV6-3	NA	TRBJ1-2	CASSPMGPRRTF	TGTGCCAGCAGCCCTATGGGACCTCGGCGCACCTTC
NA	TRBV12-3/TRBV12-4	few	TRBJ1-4	CASTMGGPEKLFF	TGTGCCAGCACTATGGGGGGCCCTGAAAAACTGTTTTTT
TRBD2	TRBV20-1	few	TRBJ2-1	CSAVSLAGGYNEQFF	TGCAGTGCCGTCTCTCTCGCGGGGGGGTACAATGAGCAGTTCTTC
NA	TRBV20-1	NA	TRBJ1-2	CSAIHKPPYGYTF	TGCAGTGCTATTCACAAACCCCCTTATGGCTACACCTTC
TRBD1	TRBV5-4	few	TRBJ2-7	CASSGTGQGSYEQYF	TGTGCCAGCAGCGGCACGGGACAGGGATCCTACGAGCAGTACTTC
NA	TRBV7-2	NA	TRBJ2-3	CASSQERNTDTQYF	TGTGCCAGCAGCCAAGAGCGGAACACAGATACGCAGTATTTT
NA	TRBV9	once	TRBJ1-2	CASSAGGRGRPRGYGYTF	TGTGCCAGCAGCGCCGGGGGGCGTGGGCGGCCGAGAGGCTATGGCTACACCTTC
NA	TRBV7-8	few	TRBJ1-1	CASSLAAGREAFF	TGTGCCAGCAGCTTAGCGGCAGGGCGGGAAGCTTTCTTT
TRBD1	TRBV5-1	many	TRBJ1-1	CASSAQGAIAEAFF	TGCGCCAGCAGCGCACAGGGGGCGATAGCTGAAGCTTTCTTT
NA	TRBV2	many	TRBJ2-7	CASSEASEQYF	TGTGCCAGCAGTGAGGCCAGCGAGCAGTACTTC
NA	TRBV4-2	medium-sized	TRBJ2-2	CASSQEGDPSTGELFF	TGTGCCAGCAGCCAAGAGGGGGACCCCTCCACCGGGGAGCTGTTTTTT
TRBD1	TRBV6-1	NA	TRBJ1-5	CASSEDRGNQPQHF	TGTGCCAGCAGTGAGGACAGGGGCAATCAGCCCCAGCATTTT
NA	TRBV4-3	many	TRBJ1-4	CASSQDGGEKLFF	TGCGCCAGCAGCCAAGATGGGGGAGAAAAACTGTTTTTT
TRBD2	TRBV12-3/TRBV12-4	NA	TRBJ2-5	CASKPGGGSQETQYF	TGTGCCAGCAAGCCGGGGGGGGGCTCCCAAGAGACCCAGTACTTC
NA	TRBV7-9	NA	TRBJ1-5	CASSWTDQPQHF	TGTGCCAGCAGCTGGACAGATCAGCCCCAGCATTTT
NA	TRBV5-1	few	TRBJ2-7	CASSLVPGPYEQYF	TGCGCCAGCAGCTTGGTCCCGGGCCCCTACGAGCAGTACTTC
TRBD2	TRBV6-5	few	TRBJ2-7	CASSPGGRREQYF	TGTGCCAGCAGCCCCGGGGGGAGGAGGGAGCAGTACTTC
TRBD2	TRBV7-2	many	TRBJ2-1	CASSFWAGGNEQFF	TGTGCCAGCAGCTTTTGGGCGGGGGGAAATGAGCAGTTCTTC
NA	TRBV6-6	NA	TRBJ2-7	CASSYSVGLGSAISYEQYF	TGTGCCAGCAGTTACTCCGTAGGCCTCGGGAGCGCGATCTCCTACGAGCAGTACTTC
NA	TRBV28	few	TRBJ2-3	CASSWEGGSTDTQYF	TGTGCCAGCAGTTGGGAGGGGGGCAGCACAGATACGCAGTATTTT
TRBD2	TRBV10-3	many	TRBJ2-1	CATKQASGNEQFF	TGTGCCACAAAGCAAGCTAGCGGGAATGAGCAGTTCTTC
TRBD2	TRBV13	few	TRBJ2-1	CASGPGGPHLF	TGTGCCAGCGGCCCGGGGGGGCCTCATCTCTTC
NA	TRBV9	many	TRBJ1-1	CASSVQGTNTEAFF	TGTGCCAGCAGCGTGCAGGGTACGAACACTGAAGCTTTCTTT
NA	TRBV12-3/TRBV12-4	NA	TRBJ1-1	CASSAQSMNTEAFF	TGTGCCAGCAGTGCTCAGTCGATGAACACTGAAGCTTTCTTT
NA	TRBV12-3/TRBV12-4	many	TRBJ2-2	CASSFGPGELFF	TGTGCCAGCAGCTTCGGGCCCGGGGAGCTGTTTTTT
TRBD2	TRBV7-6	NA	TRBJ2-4	CASSLEGRGNIQYF	TGTGCCAGCAGCTTAGAGGGGCGGGGGAACATTCAGTACTTC
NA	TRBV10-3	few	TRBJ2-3	CATVGAGTDTQYF	TGTGCCACCGTCGGGGCCGGCACAGATACGCAGTATTTT
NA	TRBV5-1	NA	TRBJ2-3	CASSPQGGADTQYF	TGCGCCAGCAGCCCCCAGGGGGGCGCAGATACGCAGTATTTT
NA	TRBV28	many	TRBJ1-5	CASSSYYRVTSNQPQHF	TGTGCCAGCAGTTCCTACTACAGGGTAACTAGCAATCAGCCCCAGCATTTT
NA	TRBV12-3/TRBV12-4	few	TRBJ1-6	CASRMDISYNSPLHF	TGTGCCAGCAGGATGGACATCTCCTATAATTCACCCCTCCACTTT
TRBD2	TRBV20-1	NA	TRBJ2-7	CSARRVRGDPYEQYF	TGCAGTGCTAGACGAGTGCGGGGGGACCCCTACGAGCAGTACTTC
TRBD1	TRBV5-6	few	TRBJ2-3	CASSFRTGRDTQYF	TGTGCCAGCAGCTTCCGGACAGGAAGGGATACGCAGTATTTT
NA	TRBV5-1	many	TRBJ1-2	CASSVSAVRYGYTF	TGCGCCAGCAGTGTATCAGCGGTTCGCTATGGCTACACCTTC
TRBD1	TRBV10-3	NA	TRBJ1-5	CAISGQGASGQPQHF	TGTGCCATCAGCGGACAGGGGGCCTCGGGTCAGCCCCAGCATTTT
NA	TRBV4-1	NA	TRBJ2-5	CASSQATGWETQYF	TGCGCCAGCAGCCAAGCAACAGGCTGGGAGACCCAGTACTTC